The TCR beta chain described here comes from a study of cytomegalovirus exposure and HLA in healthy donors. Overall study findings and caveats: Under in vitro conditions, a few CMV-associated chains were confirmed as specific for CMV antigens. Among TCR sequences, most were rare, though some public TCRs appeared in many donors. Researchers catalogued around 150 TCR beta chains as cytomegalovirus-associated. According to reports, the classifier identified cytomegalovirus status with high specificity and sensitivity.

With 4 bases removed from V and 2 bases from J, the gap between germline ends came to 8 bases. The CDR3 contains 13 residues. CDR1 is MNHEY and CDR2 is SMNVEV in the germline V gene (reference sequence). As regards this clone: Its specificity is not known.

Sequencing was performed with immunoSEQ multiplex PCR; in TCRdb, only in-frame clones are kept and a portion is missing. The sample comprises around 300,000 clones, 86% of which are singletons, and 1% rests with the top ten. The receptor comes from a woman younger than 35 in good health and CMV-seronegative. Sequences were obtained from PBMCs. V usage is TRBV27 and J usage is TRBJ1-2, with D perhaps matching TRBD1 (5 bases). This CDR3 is CASSSTANYGYTF. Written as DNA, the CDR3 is TGTGCCAGCAGTTCGACAGCGAACTATGGCTACACCTTC.